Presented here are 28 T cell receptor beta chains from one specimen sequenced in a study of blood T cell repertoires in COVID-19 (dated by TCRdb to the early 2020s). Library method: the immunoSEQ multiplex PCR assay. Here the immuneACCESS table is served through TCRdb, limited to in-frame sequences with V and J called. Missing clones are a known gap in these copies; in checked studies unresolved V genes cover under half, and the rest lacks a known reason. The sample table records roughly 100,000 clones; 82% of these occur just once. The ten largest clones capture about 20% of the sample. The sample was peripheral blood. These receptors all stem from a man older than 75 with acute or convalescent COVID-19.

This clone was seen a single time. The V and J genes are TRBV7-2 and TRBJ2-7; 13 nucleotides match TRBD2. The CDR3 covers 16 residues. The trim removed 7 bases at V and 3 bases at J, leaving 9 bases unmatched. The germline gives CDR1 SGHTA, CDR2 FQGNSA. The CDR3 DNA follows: TGTGCCAGCACCGGACTAGCGGGGGCCTTTTTCTACGAGCAGTACTTC. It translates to CASTGLAGAFFYEQYF.

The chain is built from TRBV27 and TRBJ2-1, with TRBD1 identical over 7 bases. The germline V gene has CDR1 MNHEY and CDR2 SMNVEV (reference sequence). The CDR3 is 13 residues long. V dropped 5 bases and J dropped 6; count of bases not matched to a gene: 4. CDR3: CASSHRGRNEQFF. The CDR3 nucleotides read TGTGCCAGCAGTCATAGGGGGCGCAATGAGCAGTTCTTC.

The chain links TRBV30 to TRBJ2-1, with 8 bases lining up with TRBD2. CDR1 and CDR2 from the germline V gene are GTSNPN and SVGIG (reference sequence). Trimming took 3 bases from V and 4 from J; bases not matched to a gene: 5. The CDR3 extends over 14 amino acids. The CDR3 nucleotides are TGTGCCTGGAGAAGGAGCGGGGGTTACAATGAGCAGTTCTTC. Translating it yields CAWRRSGGYNEQFF.

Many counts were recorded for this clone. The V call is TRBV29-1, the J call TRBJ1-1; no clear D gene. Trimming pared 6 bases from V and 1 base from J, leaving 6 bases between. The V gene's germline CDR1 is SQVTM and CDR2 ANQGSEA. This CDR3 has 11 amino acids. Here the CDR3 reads CSVPKNTEAFF. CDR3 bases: TGCAGCGTCCCAAAGAACACTGAAGCTTTCTTT.

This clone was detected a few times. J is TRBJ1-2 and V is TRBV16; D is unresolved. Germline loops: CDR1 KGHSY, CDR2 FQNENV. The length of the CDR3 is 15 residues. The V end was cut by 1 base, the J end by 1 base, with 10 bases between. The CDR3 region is CASSQFNEGNYGYTF. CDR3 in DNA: TGTGCCAGCAGCCAATTCAACGAGGGTAACTATGGCTACACCTTC.

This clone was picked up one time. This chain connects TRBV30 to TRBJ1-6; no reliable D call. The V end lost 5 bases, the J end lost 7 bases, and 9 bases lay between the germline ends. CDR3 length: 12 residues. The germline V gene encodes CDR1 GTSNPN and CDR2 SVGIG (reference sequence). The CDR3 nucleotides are TGTGCCTGGTCTAGGATGAATTCACCCCTCCACTTT. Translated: CAWSRMNSPLHF.

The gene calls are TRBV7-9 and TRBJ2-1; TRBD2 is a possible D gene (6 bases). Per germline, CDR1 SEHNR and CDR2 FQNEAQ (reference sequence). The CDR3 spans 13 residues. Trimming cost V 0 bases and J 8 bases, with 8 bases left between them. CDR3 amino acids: CASSLAGGYEQFF. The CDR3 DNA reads TGTGCCAGCAGCTTAGCCGGAGGGTATGAGCAGTTCTTC.

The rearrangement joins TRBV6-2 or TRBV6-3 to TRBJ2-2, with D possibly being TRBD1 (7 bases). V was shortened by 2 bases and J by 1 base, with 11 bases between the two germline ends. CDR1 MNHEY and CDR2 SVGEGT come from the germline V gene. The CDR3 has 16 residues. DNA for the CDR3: TGTGCCAGCAGTTACGCGGGACAGTTGAACACCGGGGAGCTGTTTTTT. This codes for CASSYAGQLNTGELFF.

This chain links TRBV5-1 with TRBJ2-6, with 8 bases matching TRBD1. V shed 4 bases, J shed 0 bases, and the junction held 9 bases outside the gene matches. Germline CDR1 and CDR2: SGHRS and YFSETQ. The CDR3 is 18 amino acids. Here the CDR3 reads CASSPQGQVFSGANVLTF. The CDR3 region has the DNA TGCGCCAGCAGCCCGCAGGGACAGGTTTTCTCTGGGGCCAACGTCCTGACTTTC.

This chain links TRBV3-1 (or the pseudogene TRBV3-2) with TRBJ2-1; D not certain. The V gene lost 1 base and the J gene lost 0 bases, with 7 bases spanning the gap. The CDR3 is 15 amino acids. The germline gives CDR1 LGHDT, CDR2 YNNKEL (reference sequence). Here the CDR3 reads CASSQAPSSYNEQFF. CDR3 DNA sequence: TGTGCCAGCAGCCAAGCCCCGAGCTCCTACAATGAGCAGTTCTTC.

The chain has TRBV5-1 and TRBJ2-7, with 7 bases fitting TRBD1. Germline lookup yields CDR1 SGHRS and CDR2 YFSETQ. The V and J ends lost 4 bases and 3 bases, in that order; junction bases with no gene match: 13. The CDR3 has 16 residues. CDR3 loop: CASSRGWGTVGYEQYF. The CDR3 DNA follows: TGCGCCAGCAGCCGGGGCTGGGGGACAGTCGGCTACGAGCAGTACTTC.

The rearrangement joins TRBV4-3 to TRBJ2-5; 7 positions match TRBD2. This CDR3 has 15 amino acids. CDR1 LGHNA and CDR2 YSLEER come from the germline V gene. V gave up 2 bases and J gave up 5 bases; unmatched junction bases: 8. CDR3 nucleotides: TGCGCCAGCAGCCAATCGGGCGGGAGCGGTGAGACCCAGTACTTC. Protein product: CASSQSGGSGETQYF.

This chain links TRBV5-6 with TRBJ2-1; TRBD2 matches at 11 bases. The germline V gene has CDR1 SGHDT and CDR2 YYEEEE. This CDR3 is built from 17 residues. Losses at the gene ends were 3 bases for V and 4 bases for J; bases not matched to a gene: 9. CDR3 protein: CASSSGLADRLYNEQFF. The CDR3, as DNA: TGTGCCAGCAGCTCGGGACTAGCGGATCGACTTTACAATGAGCAGTTCTTC.

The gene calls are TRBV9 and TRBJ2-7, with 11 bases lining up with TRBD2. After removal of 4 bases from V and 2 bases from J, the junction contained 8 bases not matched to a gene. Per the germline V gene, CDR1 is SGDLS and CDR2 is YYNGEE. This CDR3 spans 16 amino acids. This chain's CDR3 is CASSPQLAGGTYEQYF. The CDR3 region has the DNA TGTGCCAGCAGCCCTCAGCTAGCGGGGGGAACCTACGAGCAGTACTTC.

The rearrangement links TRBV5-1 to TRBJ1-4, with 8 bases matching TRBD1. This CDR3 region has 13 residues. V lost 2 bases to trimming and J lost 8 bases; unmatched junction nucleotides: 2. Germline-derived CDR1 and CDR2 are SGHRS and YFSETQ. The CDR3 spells CASSFGQGEKLFF. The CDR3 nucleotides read TGCGCCAGCAGCTTCGGACAGGGCGAAAAACTGTTTTTT. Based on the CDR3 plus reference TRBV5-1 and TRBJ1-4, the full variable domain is KAGVTQTPRYLIKTRGQQVTLSCSPISGHRSVSWYQQTPGQGLQFLFEYFSETQRNKGNFPGRFSGRQFSNSRSEMNVSTLELGDSALYLCASSFGQGEKLFFGSGTQLSVL.

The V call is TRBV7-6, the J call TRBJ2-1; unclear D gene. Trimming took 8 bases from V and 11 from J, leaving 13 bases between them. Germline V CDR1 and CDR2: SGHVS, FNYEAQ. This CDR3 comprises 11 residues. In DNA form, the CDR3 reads TGTGCCAGCCTGAGGTACGAGCAGCAGTTCTTC. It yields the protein CASLRYEQQFF.

CDR3 sequence reads: CAIRQGNIQYF. The CDR3 nucleotides read TGTGCCATCAGACAGGGTAACATTCAGTACTTC. The rearrangement uses TRBV28 and TRBJ2-4, with 7 positions matching TRBD1. V shed 10 bases, J shed 7 bases, and the junction held 4 bases outside the gene matches. Germline loops: CDR1 MDHEN, CDR2 SYDVKM. The CDR3 extends over 11 amino acids.

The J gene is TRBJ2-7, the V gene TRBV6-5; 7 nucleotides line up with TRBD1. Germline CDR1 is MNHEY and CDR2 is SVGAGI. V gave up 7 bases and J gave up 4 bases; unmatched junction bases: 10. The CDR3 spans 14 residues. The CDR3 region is CASTPTTGLYEQYF. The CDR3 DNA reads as TGTGCCAGCACCCCAACGACAGGGTTATACGAGCAGTACTTC.

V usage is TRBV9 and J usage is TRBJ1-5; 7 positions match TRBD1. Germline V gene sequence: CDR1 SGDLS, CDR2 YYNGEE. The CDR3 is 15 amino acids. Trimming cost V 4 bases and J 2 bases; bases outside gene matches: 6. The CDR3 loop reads CASSPLGQGNQPQHF. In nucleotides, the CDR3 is TGTGCCAGCAGCCCTCTAGGACAGGGCAATCAGCCCCAGCATTTT.

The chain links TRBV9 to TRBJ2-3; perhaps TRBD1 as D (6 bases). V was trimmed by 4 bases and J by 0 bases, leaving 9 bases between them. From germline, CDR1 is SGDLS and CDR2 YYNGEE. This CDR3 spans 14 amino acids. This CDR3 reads CASSPGQSTDTQYF. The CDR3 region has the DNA TGTGCCAGCAGCCCGGGACAAAGCACAGATACGCAGTATTTT.

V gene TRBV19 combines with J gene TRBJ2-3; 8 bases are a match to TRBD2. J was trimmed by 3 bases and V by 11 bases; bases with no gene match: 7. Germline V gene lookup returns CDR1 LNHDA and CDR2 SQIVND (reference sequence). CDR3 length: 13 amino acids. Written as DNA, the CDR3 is TGTGCCTCCCAGCGGGAGAGTACAGATACGCAGTATTTT. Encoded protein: CASQRESTDTQYF.

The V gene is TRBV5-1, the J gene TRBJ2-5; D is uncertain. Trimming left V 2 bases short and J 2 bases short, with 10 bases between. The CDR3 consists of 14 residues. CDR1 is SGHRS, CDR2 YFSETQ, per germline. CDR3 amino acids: CASSFNAQQETQYF. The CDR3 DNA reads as TGCGCCAGCAGCTTCAACGCACAGCAAGAGACCCAGTACTTC.

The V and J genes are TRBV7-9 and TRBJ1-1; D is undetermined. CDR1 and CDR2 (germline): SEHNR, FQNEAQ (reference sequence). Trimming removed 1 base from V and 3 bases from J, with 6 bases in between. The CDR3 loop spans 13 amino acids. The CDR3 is CASSLDDYTEAFF. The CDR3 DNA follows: TGTGCCAGCAGCTTAGACGACTACACTGAAGCTTTCTTT.

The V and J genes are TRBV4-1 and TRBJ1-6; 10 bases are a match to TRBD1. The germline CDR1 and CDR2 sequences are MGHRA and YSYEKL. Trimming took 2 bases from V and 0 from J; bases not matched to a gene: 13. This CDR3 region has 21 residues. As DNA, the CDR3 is TGCGCCAGCAGCCAATGGGGACAGGGGCTCTTGGGGAGCTCCTATAATTCACCCCTCCACTTT. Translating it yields CASSQWGQGLLGSSYNSPLHF.

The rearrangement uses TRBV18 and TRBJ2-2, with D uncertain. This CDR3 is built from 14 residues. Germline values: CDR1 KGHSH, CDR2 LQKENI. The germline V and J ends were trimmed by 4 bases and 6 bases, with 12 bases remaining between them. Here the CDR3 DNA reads TGTGCCAGCTCACTCTCGGGTGTAGCCGGGGAGCTGTTTTTT. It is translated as CASSLSGVAGELFF.

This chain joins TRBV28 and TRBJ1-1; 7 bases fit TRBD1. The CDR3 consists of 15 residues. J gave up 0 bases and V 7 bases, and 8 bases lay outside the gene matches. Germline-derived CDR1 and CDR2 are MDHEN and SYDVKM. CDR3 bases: TGTGCCAGCATCCTAAGGAGGGGGCTGAACACTGAAGCTTTCTTT. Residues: CASILRRGLNTEAFF.

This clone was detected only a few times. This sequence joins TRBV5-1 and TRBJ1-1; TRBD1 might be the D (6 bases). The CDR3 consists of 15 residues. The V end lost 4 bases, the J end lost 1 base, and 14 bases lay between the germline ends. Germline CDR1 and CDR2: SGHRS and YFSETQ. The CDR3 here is CASSARGTQNTEAFF. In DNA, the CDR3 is TGCGCCAGCAGCGCGAGGGGGACCCAGAACACTGAAGCTTTCTTT.

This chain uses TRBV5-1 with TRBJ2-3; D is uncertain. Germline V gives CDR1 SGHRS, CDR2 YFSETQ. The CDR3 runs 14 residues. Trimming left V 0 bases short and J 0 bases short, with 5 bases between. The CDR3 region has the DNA TGCGCCAGCAGCTTGGGACTTAGCACAGATACGCAGTATTTT. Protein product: CASSLGLSTDTQYF.